A single T cell receptor beta chain is shown here with its context. Expressed TCRB transcripts were sequenced, since all the RNA that had been isolated was reverse transcribed. Generated by immunoSEQ multiplex PCR, the TCRdb table keeps only in-frame clones and is missing some. The table lists under 250,000 clones, around a quarter of them singletons, with around 4% in the top ten. The V and J ends lost 3 bases and 6 bases respectively, with 12 bases between them. Germline CDR1 SGHVS, CDR2 FQNEAQ. This CDR3 spans 13 amino acids. This sample stems from a study of beta chain features in type 1 diabetes.

Sequenced sample: central memory CD4+ T cells from blood. This clonotype was obtained from a young man in good health. The rearrangement joins TRBV7-8 to TRBJ2-7; D is unresolved. DNA of the CDR3: TGTGCCAGCAGCTTGGCCGACACGGGCGAGCAGTACTTC. Protein sequence: CASSLADTGEQYF. Supplemented by reference TRBV7-8 and TRBJ2-7, the full variable domain reads GAGVSQSPRYKVAKRGQDVALRCDPISGHVSLFWYQQALGQGPEFLTYFQNEAQLDKSGLPSDRFFAERPEGSVSTLKIQRTQQEDSAVYLCASSLADTGEQYFGPGTRLTVT.